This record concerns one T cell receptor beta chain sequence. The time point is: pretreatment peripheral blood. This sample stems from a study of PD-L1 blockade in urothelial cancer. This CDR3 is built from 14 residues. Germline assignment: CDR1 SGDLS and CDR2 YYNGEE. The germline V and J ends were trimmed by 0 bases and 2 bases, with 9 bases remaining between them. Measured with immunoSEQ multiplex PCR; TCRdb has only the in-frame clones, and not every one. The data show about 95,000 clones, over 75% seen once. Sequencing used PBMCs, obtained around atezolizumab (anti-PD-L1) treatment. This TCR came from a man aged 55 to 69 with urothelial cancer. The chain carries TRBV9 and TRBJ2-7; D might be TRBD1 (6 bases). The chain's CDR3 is CASSVAGDTYEQYF. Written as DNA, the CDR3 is TGTGCCAGCAGCGTAGCTGGGGACACCTACGAGCAGTACTTC.